A selection of T cell receptor beta chains follows, all from one sample in a study of cytomegalovirus exposure and HLA in healthy donors. Produced via immunoSEQ multiplex PCR; TCRdb's table is partial and in-frame only. The sample has 100,000 to 150,000 clones. The source material was PBMCs. The source of these receptors is a man aged 25 to 40 in good health and CMV-seronegative. The CDR3 runs from the conserved cysteine through the conserved F or W. Fields, in order: V gene, J gene, D gene, CDR3 protein, CDR3 DNA. The D gene is left open where the match is weak.

V gene: TRBV6-1; J gene: TRBJ2-5; D gene: -; CDR3 protein: CASSEVEETQYF; CDR3 DNA: TGTGCCAGCAGTGAAGTAGAAGAGACCCAGTACTTC
V gene: TRBV6-5; J gene: TRBJ2-5; D gene: TRBD2; CDR3 protein: CASSYSGGVEETQYF; CDR3 DNA: TGTGCCAGCAGTTACTCGGGGGGGGTGGAAGAGACCCAGTACTTC
V gene: TRBV19; J gene: TRBJ1-2; D gene: -; CDR3 protein: CASSILADGQGKYGYTF; CDR3 DNA: TGTGCCAGTAGTATCTTGGCCGATGGTCAGGGAAAATATGGCTACACCTTC
V gene: TRBV29-1; J gene: TRBJ1-5; D gene: TRBD1; CDR3 protein: CSVGVDRFSNQPQHF; CDR3 DNA: TGCAGCGTTGGGGTGGACAGGTTTAGCAATCAGCCCCAGCATTTT
V gene: TRBV6-1; J gene: TRBJ1-5; D gene: -; CDR3 protein: CASSEIAGGNQPQHF; CDR3 DNA: TGTGCCAGCAGTGAAATAGCAGGGGGCAATCAGCCCCAGCATTTT
V gene: TRBV7-3; J gene: TRBJ2-1; D gene: -; CDR3 protein: CASSHSGEQFF; CDR3 DNA: TGTGCCAGCAGCCACAGCGGCGAGCAGTTCTTC
V gene: TRBV6-5; J gene: TRBJ2-3; D gene: TRBD1; CDR3 protein: CASSWTGGSTDTQYF; CDR3 DNA: TGTGCCAGCAGCTGGACAGGGGGCAGCACAGATACGCAGTATTTT
V gene: TRBV6-1; J gene: TRBJ2-5; D gene: -; CDR3 protein: CASSEHRQRVQETQYF; CDR3 DNA: TGTGCCAGCAGTGAACACCGACAGCGGGTCCAAGAGACCCAGTACTTC
V gene: TRBV9; J gene: TRBJ1-2; D gene: -; CDR3 protein: CASSDNRAQGYGYTF; CDR3 DNA: TGTGCCAGCAGTGACAACAGGGCCCAGGGCTATGGCTACACCTTC
V gene: TRBV28; J gene: TRBJ2-7; D gene: TRBD1; CDR3 protein: CASSPPSGGRYEQYF; CDR3 DNA: TGTGCCAGCAGTCCACCCTCAGGGGGCAGGTACGAGCAGTACTTC
V gene: TRBV13; J gene: TRBJ2-6; D gene: -; CDR3 protein: CASSSLSLYDSVPSGANVLTF; CDR3 DNA: TGTGCCAGCAGCTCCCTGTCCCTCTACGATTCGGTACCCTCTGGGGCCAACGTCCTGACTTTC
V gene: TRBV5-1; J gene: TRBJ1-1; D gene: -; CDR3 protein: CASTVGLRGGDTEAFF; CDR3 DNA: TGCGCCAGCACCGTAGGCCTTCGGGGGGGGGACACTGAAGCTTTCTTT
V gene: TRBV5-1; J gene: TRBJ1-1; D gene: -; CDR3 protein: CASSLAAGLNTEAFF; CDR3 DNA: TGCGCCAGCAGCTTGGCTGCAGGGCTGAACACTGAAGCTTTCTTT
V gene: TRBV5-1; J gene: TRBJ2-1; D gene: TRBD2; CDR3 protein: CASSPQGAAGTSGSSYNEQFF; CDR3 DNA: TGCGCCAGCAGCCCCCAGGGGGCCGCCGGGACTAGCGGCAGCTCCTACAATGAGCAGTTCTTC
V gene: TRBV30; J gene: TRBJ2-7; D gene: TRBD1; CDR3 protein: CAWSVSGGEQYF; CDR3 DNA: TGTGCCTGGAGTGTTTCAGGGGGCGAGCAGTACTTC
V gene: TRBV9; J gene: TRBJ2-3; D gene: -; CDR3 protein: CASTPGTLDTDTQYF; CDR3 DNA: TGTGCCAGTACGCCCGGGACTCTTGACACAGATACGCAGTATTTT
V gene: TRBV7-8; J gene: TRBJ1-1; D gene: TRBD1; CDR3 protein: CASSDRGNTEAFF; CDR3 DNA: TGTGCCAGCAGCGACAGGGGGAACACTGAAGCTTTCTTT
V gene: TRBV7-2; J gene: TRBJ2-5; D gene: -; CDR3 protein: CASSLSSGIETQYF; CDR3 DNA: TGTGCCAGCAGCTTATCGAGCGGAATCGAGACCCAGTACTTC
V gene: TRBV27; J gene: TRBJ1-3; D gene: TRBD1; CDR3 protein: CASSTGTGVIGNTIYF; CDR3 DNA: TGTGCCAGCAGTACGGGGACAGGGGTCATTGGAAACACCATATATTTT
V gene: TRBV27; J gene: TRBJ2-1; D gene: TRBD2; CDR3 protein: CASSLSRGSGLAGNNEQFF; CDR3 DNA: TGTGCCAGCAGTTTATCGCGAGGGAGCGGACTAGCGGGTAACAATGAGCAGTTCTTC
V gene: TRBV4-2; J gene: TRBJ1-5; D gene: TRBD1; CDR3 protein: CASSHADRGSNQPQHF; CDR3 DNA: TGTGCCAGCAGCCATGCGGACAGGGGGAGCAATCAGCCCCAGCATTTT
V gene: TRBV5-5; J gene: TRBJ2-4; D gene: -; CDR3 protein: CASSFSAGNKNIQYF; CDR3 DNA: TGTGCCAGCAGCTTTAGCGCGGGGAACAAAAACATTCAGTACTTC